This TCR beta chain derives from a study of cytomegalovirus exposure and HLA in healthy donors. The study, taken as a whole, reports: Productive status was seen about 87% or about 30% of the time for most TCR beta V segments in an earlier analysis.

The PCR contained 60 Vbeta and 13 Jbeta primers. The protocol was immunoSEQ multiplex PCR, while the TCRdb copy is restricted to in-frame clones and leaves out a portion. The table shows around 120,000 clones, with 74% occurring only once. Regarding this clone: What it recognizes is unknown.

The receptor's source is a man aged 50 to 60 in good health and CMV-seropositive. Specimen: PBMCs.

The CDR3 sequence is CASSLPGQGNEKLFF. The DNA for the CDR3 is TGTGCCAGCAGCTTACCGGGACAGGGGAATGAAAAACTGTTTTTT. The chain carries TRBV5-6 and TRBJ1-4; 10 bases align to TRBD1. Germline CDR1 and CDR2: SGHDT and YYEEEE. V gave up 2 bases and J gave up 5 bases; unmatched junction bases: 3. The CDR3 is 15 amino acids.